One T cell receptor beta chain is described in this entry. In the same sample, other DNA sequences code for this CDR3. Sequenced by immunoSEQ multiplex PCR; TCRdb stores in-frame clones only, minus some. The data contain 150,000 to 180,000 clones, approximately 86% of them singletons. The source of the sample is a study of blood T cell repertoires in COVID-19. From germline, CDR1 is MDHEN and CDR2 SYDVKM. Trimming shortened V by 2 bases and J by 7 bases, and 12 bases separated the two germline ends. The CDR3 is made up of 14 amino acids. Sequencing was done on a sample of peripheral blood. V usage is TRBV28 and J usage is TRBJ1-5; D is possibly TRBD1 (5 bases). The source of this sequence is a man aged 60 to 75 with COVID-19, enrolled during active disease. The CDR3 here is CASSLVRGNQPQHF. Written as DNA, the CDR3 is TGTGCCAGCAGTTTAGTAAGGGGAAACCAGCCCCAGCATTTT.